Following are 5 T cell receptor beta chains from one sample sequenced in a study of metastatic and nonmetastatic thyroid tumors (TCRdb year 2020). Before undergoing thyroid surgery, none of the patients had been given any kind of treatment. Library preparation employed PCR. This sample was sequenced with an Illumina HiSeq 4000. The public reads were run again by TCRdb, first through fastp at Q25 and then through MiXCR, and only productive beta chains were kept. Across this sample there are 35,000 to 50,000 clones, with roughly 13% seen only once. Roughly 9.5% of the sample lies in the top ten. Source material: blood. The receptors here all came from a female donor with papillary thyroid cancer or a benign thyroid nodule (not recorded which). Some clones in this sample may be carry-over from other donors' samples.

Ten or more counts support this clone. This chain links TRBV18 with TRBJ2-6, with TRBD2 matching 9 bases. The trim removed 2 bases at V and 4 bases at J, leaving 6 bases unmatched. The CDR3 is made up of 17 amino acids. The germline CDR1 and CDR2 sequences are KGHSH and LQKENI. The CDR3 nucleotides read TGTGCCAGCTCACCAGGCGGGAGGGCAAGAGGGGCCAACGTCCTGACTTTC. It is translated as CASSPGGRARGANVLTF.

This clone was found many times. This chain uses TRBV7-9 with TRBJ2-1; 8 bases agree with TRBD1. CDR1 and CDR2 (germline): SEHNR, FQNEAQ (reference sequence). The CDR3 has 17 residues. The V segment lost 5 bases and the J segment 4 bases; nucleotides outside the gene matches: 13. CDR3 nucleotides: TGTGCCAGCAGCCTAGTCGGGGACAGGCGCCTATACAATGAGCAGTTCTTC. It specifies CASSLVGDRRLYNEQFF.

The rearrangement uses TRBV7-2 and TRBJ2-7; unclear D gene. Trimming took off 0 bases at V and 5 bases at J, with 2 bases between the two ends. The CDR3 loop spans 11 amino acids. Germline values: CDR1 SGHTA, CDR2 FQGNSA. CDR3 sequence (DNA): TGTGCCAGCAGCTTAGCCCACGAGCAGTACTTC. This codes for CASSLAHEQYF.

This clone has ten or more counts. The genes are TRBV29-1 and TRBJ2-7; weak D call: TRBD2 (6 bases). The CDR3 extends over 14 amino acids. V lost 7 bases and J 2 bases, leaving 18 bases between the germline ends. Germline lookup yields CDR1 SQVTM and CDR2 ANQGSEA. The chain's CDR3 is CSAQKRRGTYEQYF. The CDR3 nucleotides are TGCAGCGCCCAGAAGCGGCGGGGCACCTACGAGCAGTACTTC.

There are many counts of this clone. The V gene is TRBV29-1, the J gene TRBJ1-2, with D hard to call. The CDR3 runs to 11 residues. The germline gives CDR1 SQVTM, CDR2 ANQGSEA. V was clipped by 4 bases and J by 2 bases, with 5 bases between them. CDR3 nucleotides: TGCAGCGTTGCACCCAACTATGGCTACACCTTC. It yields the protein CSVAPNYGYTF.